There are many counts of the clone carrying this T cell receptor beta chain. This specimen belongs to a study of blood T cells in healthy people across ages. A second PCR, run for roughly 7 to 12 cycles, used a sample-barcoded 5' primer plus a J-beta primer mix. TCRdb independently ran MiXCR on the 5' RACE reads; one entry per CDR3 protein. The sample lists 870,000 or so distinct CDR3 sequences, 25% to 35% occurring once. Trimming left V 8 bases short and J 0 bases short, with 26 bases between. There are 19 residues in the CDR3. The J gene is TRBJ1-5, the V gene TRBV12-3 or TRBV12-4, with D possibly matching TRBD1 (6 bases). The sequence came from a woman older than 75 in good health. Sequenced: blood. CDR3 region: CASGTGTPSSLHSNQPQHF. CDR3 nucleotide sequence: TGTGCCAGCGGAACCGGGACACCGTCTTCACTCCATAGCAATCAGCCCCAGCATTTT.